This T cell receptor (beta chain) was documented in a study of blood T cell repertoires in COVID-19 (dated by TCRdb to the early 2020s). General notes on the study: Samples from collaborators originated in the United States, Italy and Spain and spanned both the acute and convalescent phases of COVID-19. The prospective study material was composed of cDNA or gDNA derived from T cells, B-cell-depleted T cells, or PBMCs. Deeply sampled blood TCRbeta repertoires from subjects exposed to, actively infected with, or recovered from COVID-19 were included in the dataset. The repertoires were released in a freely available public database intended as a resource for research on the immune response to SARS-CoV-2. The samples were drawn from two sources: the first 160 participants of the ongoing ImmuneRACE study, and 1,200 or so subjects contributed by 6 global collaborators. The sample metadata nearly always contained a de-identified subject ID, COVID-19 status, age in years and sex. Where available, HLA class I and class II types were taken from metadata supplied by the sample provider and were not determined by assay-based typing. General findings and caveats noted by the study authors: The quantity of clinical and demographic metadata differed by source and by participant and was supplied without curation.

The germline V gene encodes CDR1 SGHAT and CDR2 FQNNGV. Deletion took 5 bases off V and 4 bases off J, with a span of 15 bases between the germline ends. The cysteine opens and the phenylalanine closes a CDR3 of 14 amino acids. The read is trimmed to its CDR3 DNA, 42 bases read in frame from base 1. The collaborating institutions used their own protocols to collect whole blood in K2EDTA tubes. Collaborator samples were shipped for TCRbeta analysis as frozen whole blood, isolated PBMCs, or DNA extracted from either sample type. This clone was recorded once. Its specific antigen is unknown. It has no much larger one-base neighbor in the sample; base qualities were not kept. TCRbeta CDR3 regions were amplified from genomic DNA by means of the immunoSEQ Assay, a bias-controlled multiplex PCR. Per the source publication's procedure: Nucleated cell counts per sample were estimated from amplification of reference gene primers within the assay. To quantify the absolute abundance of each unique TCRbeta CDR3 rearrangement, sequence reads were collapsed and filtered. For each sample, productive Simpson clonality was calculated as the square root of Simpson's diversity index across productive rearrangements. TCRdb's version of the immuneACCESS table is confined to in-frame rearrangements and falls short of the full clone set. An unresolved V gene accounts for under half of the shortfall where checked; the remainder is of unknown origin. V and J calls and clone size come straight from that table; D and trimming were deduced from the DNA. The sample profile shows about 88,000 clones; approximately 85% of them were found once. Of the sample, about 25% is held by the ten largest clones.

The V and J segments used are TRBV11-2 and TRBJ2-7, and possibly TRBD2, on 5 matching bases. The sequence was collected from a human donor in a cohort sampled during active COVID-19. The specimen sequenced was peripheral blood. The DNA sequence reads TGTGCCAGCAGCCCAGCGGTCTCAAGATACGAGCAGTACTTC. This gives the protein CASSPAVSRYEQYF.